The 30 T cell receptor beta chains below all came from one sample that was sequenced in a study of blood T cell repertoires in COVID-19. Profiled with immunoSEQ multiplex PCR; TCRdb holds only in-frame clones, not every one. Among some 130,000 clones listed, 65% to 80% were seen once. The source material was peripheral blood. The receptors shown here come from a man in his 60s with acute or convalescent COVID-19.

There are many counts of this clone. V usage is TRBV3-1 (or the pseudogene TRBV3-2) and J usage is TRBJ2-2, with TRBD1 matching 7 bases. The V gene end was trimmed by 3 bases and the J gene end by 4 bases; junction bases not matched to a gene: 5. In germline, CDR1 is LGHDT, CDR2 YNNKEL (reference sequence). This CDR3 comprises 15 residues. CDR3 sequence reads: CASSQRTGPTGELFF. The CDR3, as DNA: TGTGCCAGCAGCCAGAGGACAGGCCCCACCGGGGAGCTGTTTTTT.

There are many counts of this clone. V and J are TRBV13 and TRBJ2-7; 9 nucleotides match TRBD1. The CDR3 consists of 16 residues. J gave up 6 bases and V 2 bases, and 11 bases lay outside the gene matches. Germline CDR1 and CDR2: PRHDT and FYEKMQ (reference sequence). The DNA for the CDR3 is TGTGCCAGCAGCTTATCTCCGGGACAGGGCTACGGCGAGCAGTACTTC. Translating it yields CASSLSPGQGYGEQYF.

The chain is built from TRBV28 and TRBJ1-4, with 7 bases aligning to TRBD1. The CDR3 has 14 amino acids. With 7 bases clipped from V and 5 bases from J, the junction kept 7 bases outside the gene matches. Germline CDR1 reads MDHEN; CDR2 reads SYDVKM. The CDR3 DNA sequence: TGTGCCAGCAACCGCAGGGGGAGAAATGAAAAACTGTTTTTT. As protein: CASNRRGRNEKLFF.

This clone showed up just once. V usage is TRBV7-9 and J usage is TRBJ2-5; D might be TRBD1 (6 bases). The germline V gene encodes CDR1 SEHNR and CDR2 FQNEAQ (reference sequence). The germline V and J ends were trimmed by 5 bases and 5 bases, with 6 bases remaining between them. CDR3 size: 11 residues. The DNA of the CDR3 is TGTGCCAGCAGCGACAGGGAGACCCAGTACTTC. Amino acid sequence: CASSDRETQYF.

This chain uses TRBV5-1 with TRBJ1-5; TRBD1 agrees at 8 bases. CDR3 length: 15 residues. The trim removed 0 bases at V and 2 bases at J, leaving 1 base unmatched. Germline V gives CDR1 SGHRS, CDR2 YFSETQ. The CDR3 protein is CASSLEGQGNQPQHF. The CDR3 DNA sequence: TGCGCCAGCAGCTTGGAGGGACAGGGCAATCAGCCCCAGCATTTT.

The table lists this clone with a count of one. CDR3 in DNA: TGTGCCAGCAGTTCACCACAGGGGGCGCATTACGAGCAGTACTTC. It translates to CASSSPQGAHYEQYF. J is TRBJ2-7 and V is TRBV27; 9 bases fit TRBD1. The CDR3 length is 15 residues. Germline V gene data show CDR1 as MNHEY and CDR2 as SMNVEV (reference sequence). The J segment lost 4 bases and the V segment lost 4 bases, leaving 8 bases of the junction unmatched.

In its sample, this clone was seen once. The chain couples TRBV15 to TRBJ2-3; maybe TRBD1 (5 bases). Germline V gene lookup returns CDR1 LNHNV and CDR2 YYDKDF (reference sequence). The CDR3 is 16 amino acids. Trimming took off 0 bases at V and 3 bases at J, with 13 bases between the two ends. In DNA, the CDR3 is TGTGCCACCAGCAGAGAGGAACAGGTGGGAACAGATACGCAGTATTTT. The encoded protein is CATSREEQVGTDTQYF.

The chain has TRBV10-3 and TRBJ2-3; possible D gene TRBD2, 5 bases. Trimming stripped 2 bases from V and 0 bases from J, with 9 bases between. Germline values: CDR1 ENHRY, CDR2 SYGVKD. The CDR3 sequence is 15 residues long. CDR3: CAISEVGDSTDTQYF. For the CDR3, the DNA is TGTGCCATCAGTGAGGTGGGAGATAGCACAGATACGCAGTATTTT.

V is TRBV3-1 (or the pseudogene TRBV3-2) and J is TRBJ1-2, with D perhaps matching TRBD1 (5 bases). From germline, CDR1 is LGHDT and CDR2 YNNKEL (reference sequence). CDR3 length equals 16 residues. Trimming removed 0 bases from V and 2 bases from J, with 13 bases in between. Here the CDR3 reads CASSQDWGARNYGYTF. In DNA form, the CDR3 reads TGTGCCAGCAGCCAAGATTGGGGCGCGAGGAACTATGGCTACACCTTC.

The chain is built from TRBV10-3 and TRBJ2-3, with 8 bases identical to TRBD2. The CDR3 contains 13 residues. Germline CDR1 ENHRY, CDR2 SYGVKD. With 10 bases clipped from V and 3 bases from J, the junction kept 6 bases outside the gene matches. The CDR3 loop reads CATLAGPTDTQYF. CDR3 nucleotides: TGTGCCACCTTAGCGGGACCTACAGATACGCAGTATTTT.

The chain links TRBV6-5 to TRBJ2-2; 9 nucleotides line up with TRBD2. V lost 1 base, J lost 8 bases, and 5 bases stayed unmatched. The CDR3 consists of 15 residues. CDR1 and CDR2 (germline): MNHEY, SVGAGI. Written as DNA, the CDR3 is TGTGCCAGCAGTTACTTCGCGGGAGGGATGGGGGAGCTGTTTTTT. Protein sequence: CASSYFAGGMGELFF.

The CDR3 loop is CAVSGTSGPWVEQFF. For the CDR3, the DNA is TGTGCCGTCTCTGGGACTAGCGGGCCGTGGGTTGAGCAGTTCTTC. This chain connects TRBV28 to TRBJ2-1; 12 nucleotides agree with TRBD2. V trimming: 11 bases; J trimming: 9 bases; junction bases outside the gene matches: 14. Germline V gene data show CDR1 as MDHEN and CDR2 as SYDVKM. This CDR3 region has 15 residues. The whole variable domain, remainder taken from reference TRBV28 and TRBJ2-1, is DVKVTQSSRYLVKRTGEKVFLECVQDMDHENMFWYRQDPGLGLRLIYFSYDVKMKEKGDIPEGYSVSREKKERFSLILESASTNQTSMYLCAVSGTSGPWVEQFFGPGTRLTVL.

This clone was detected a few times. V is TRBV7-2 and J is TRBJ2-2; TRBD1 agrees at 10 bases. This CDR3 spans 16 amino acids. The germline V gene encodes CDR1 SGHTA and CDR2 FQGNSA. With 1 base clipped from V and 4 bases from J, the junction kept 3 bases outside the gene matches. The CDR3 sequence is CASSLGGTGVTGELFF. CDR3 DNA: TGTGCCAGCAGCTTAGGGGGGACAGGGGTCACCGGGGAGCTGTTTTTT.

This clone showed up just once. This chain links TRBV12-3 or TRBV12-4 with TRBJ2-1, with a weak D call TRBD2 (6 bases). Between the trimmed V and J ends, which lost 8 bases and 6 bases, there was a span of 8 bases. The CDR3 consists of 11 residues. The CDR3 DNA is TGTGCCAGCGGGAGGCTCAATGAGCAGTTCTTC. It is translated as CASGRLNEQFF.

The chain is built from TRBV3-1 (or the pseudogene TRBV3-2) and TRBJ1-4; D is possibly TRBD1 (5 bases). CDR1 LGHDT and CDR2 YNNKEL come from the germline V gene (reference sequence). The CDR3 totals 14 residues. The V end was cut by 6 bases, the J end by 8 bases, with 16 bases between. This CDR3 is CASSIQGAREKLFF. DNA for the CDR3: TGTGCCAGCAGTATTCAGGGCGCAAGGGAAAAACTGTTTTTT.

The V call is TRBV7-3, the J call TRBJ2-1; 7 bases match TRBD2. Germline CDR1 reads SGHTA; CDR2 reads FQGTGA. This CDR3 comprises 17 residues. Trimming cost V 3 bases and J 1 base; bases outside gene matches: 9. CDR3 protein: CASSFRGVRGSYNEQFF. Here the CDR3 DNA reads TGTGCCAGCAGCTTCCGGGGGGTTCGAGGATCCTACAATGAGCAGTTCTTC.

J is TRBJ1-2 and V is TRBV5-6, with 7 bases aligning to TRBD1. The CDR3 runs to 14 residues. Germline CDR1 and CDR2: SGHDT and YYEEEE. After removal of 4 bases from V and 2 bases from J, the junction contained 5 bases not matched to a gene. Written as DNA, the CDR3 is TGTGCCAGCAGCCCAGACAGGGTGAACTATGGCTACACCTTC. This sequence encodes CASSPDRVNYGYTF.

This chain links TRBV27 with TRBJ2-7, with a weak D call TRBD1 (7 bases). Germline CDR1 reads MNHEY; CDR2 reads SMNVEV (reference sequence). The CDR3 spans 14 residues. Trimming took off 2 bases at V and 6 bases at J, with 14 bases between the two ends. The DNA of the CDR3 is TGTGCCAGCAGTTTAGGGCAGGGGGGATTCGAGCAGTACTTC. Its translation is CASSLGQGGFEQYF.

The chain recombines TRBV3-1 (or the pseudogene TRBV3-2) with TRBJ2-3, with 7 bases identical to TRBD2. Per the germline V gene, CDR1 is LGHDT and CDR2 is YNNKEL (reference sequence). V gave up 5 bases and J gave up 2 bases; unmatched junction bases: 10. This CDR3 has 16 amino acids. The CDR3 nucleotides read TGTGCCAGCAGCTCCAGACCTAGCGGAGACACAGATACGCAGTATTTT. As protein: CASSSRPSGDTDTQYF.

This clone was counted many times. V and J are TRBV5-1 and TRBJ2-2, with TRBD1 matching over 7 bases. Looked up from germline, CDR1 is SGHRS and CDR2 is YFSETQ. V was clipped by 3 bases and J by 3 bases; unmatched bases: 5. This CDR3 spans 15 amino acids. The DNA for the CDR3 is TGCGCCAGCAGCTACCGACAGGGTCACACCGGGGAGCTGTTTTTT. Its protein product is CASSYRQGHTGELFF.

The chain's CDR3 is CASNNRGGKETQYF. CDR3 nucleotide sequence: TGTGCCAGCAATAACAGGGGGGGAAAAGAGACCCAGTACTTC. V usage is TRBV28 and J usage is TRBJ2-5; tentative D call: TRBD1 (8 bases). Per germline, CDR1 MDHEN and CDR2 SYDVKM. The CDR3 has 14 residues. Trimming took off 7 bases at V and 3 bases at J, with 15 bases between the two ends.

A few counts support this clone. Other DNA sequences of this sample code for an identical CDR3. The rearrangement uses TRBV4-2 and TRBJ1-1; D unresolved. This CDR3 is built from 12 residues. Germline assignment: CDR1 LGHNA and CDR2 YNFKEQ. V was pared by 2 bases and J by 5 bases, with 6 bases between. CDR3 sequence (DNA): TGTGCCAGCAGCCAACGGGGTACTGAAGCTTTCTTT. Its translation: CASSQRGTEAFF.

This rearrangement joins TRBV12-3 or TRBV12-4 to TRBJ1-4; D perhaps matches TRBD1 (5 bases). The V gene lost 4 bases and the J gene lost 7 bases, with 10 bases spanning the gap. The CDR3 runs to 13 residues. As DNA, the CDR3 is TGTGCCAGCAGTTCCACAGGAGCTGAAAAACTGTTTTTT. It translates to CASSSTGAEKLFF.

The V and J genes are TRBV5-1 and TRBJ1-5; perhaps TRBD1 as D (5 bases). The CDR3 length is 14 residues. V was pared by 4 bases and J by 7 bases, with 15 bases between. Germline lookup yields CDR1 SGHRS and CDR2 YFSETQ. For the CDR3, the DNA is TGCGCCAGCAGCCCGGGACTGGCGGAGCAGCCCCAGCATTTT. Translated, it gives CASSPGLAEQPQHF.

V is TRBV11-1 and J is TRBJ2-7, with a tentative D call TRBD1 (5 bases). The V end was cut by 1 base, the J end by 3 bases, with 13 bases between. Germline V CDR1 and CDR2: SGHAT, FQDESV (reference sequence). There are 15 residues in the CDR3. CDR3 region: CASSLEGDGFYEQYF. The CDR3 nucleotides read TGTGCCAGCAGCTTAGAAGGGGATGGTTTCTACGAGCAGTACTTC.

V is TRBV19 and J is TRBJ1-5; 11 bases line up with TRBD1. The V and J ends lost 9 bases and 7 bases, in that order; junction bases with no gene match: 8. CDR1 and CDR2 (germline): LNHDA, SQIVND (reference sequence). The CDR3 consists of 14 residues. CDR3 DNA: TGTGCCAGCTCCGGGACAGGGGGAGGGCAGCCCCAGCATTTT. Translation: CASSGTGGGQPQHF.

The chain is built from TRBV7-2 and TRBJ2-1; 12 nucleotides line up with TRBD2. The CDR3 sequence is 15 residues long. Germline CDR1 SGHTA, CDR2 FQGNSA. Unmatched junction bases numbered 5, after V lost 5 bases and J lost 6 bases. The CDR3 sequence is CASSDRTSGVNEQFF. Here the CDR3 DNA reads TGTGCCAGCAGCGATCGGACTAGCGGGGTCAATGAGCAGTTCTTC.

The V gene is TRBV5-1, the J gene TRBJ2-3; perhaps TRBD1 as D (6 bases). In germline, CDR1 is SGHRS, CDR2 YFSETQ. This CDR3 comprises 14 residues. V was clipped by 6 bases and J by 2 bases, with 13 bases between them. The CDR3 DNA reads as TGCGCCAGCACCGTACAGGGATCCACAGATACGCAGTATTTT. Its translation is CASTVQGSTDTQYF.

V gene TRBV27 combines with J gene TRBJ2-7; 8 bases map to TRBD1. The CDR3 runs 14 residues. Germline CDR1 and CDR2: MNHEY and SMNVEV (reference sequence). Germline trimming cut 6 bases from V and 3 bases from J; bases unmatched to any gene: 7. The CDR3 loop is CASRQRQGIYEQYF. CDR3 DNA: TGTGCCAGCAGGCAACGACAGGGGATCTACGAGCAGTACTTC.

This clone was picked up a small number of times. The chain links TRBV3-1 (or the pseudogene TRBV3-2) to TRBJ2-1; 9 positions match TRBD1. The length of the CDR3 is 17 residues. Germline V gene sequence: CDR1 LGHDT, CDR2 YNNKEL (reference sequence). V was clipped by 4 bases and J by 5 bases; unmatched bases: 12. The CDR3 region has the DNA TGTGCCAGCAGCCCACTAGTGGGACAGGGATTACACAATGAGCAGTTCTTC. It is translated as CASSPLVGQGLHNEQFF.